This T cell receptor beta chain was recorded in a study of blood T cell repertoires in COVID-19. Study as a whole: PBMCs, B-cell-depleted T cells, or T cells provided the cDNA or gDNA that made up the material.

How the authors handled the data: Using reference gene primer amplification, nucleated cell counts were estimated. This table comes from immunoSEQ multiplex PCR, and its TCRdb copy is limited to in-frame clones, with some not included. For V, J and clone size, that table is used; D and trimming come from the DNA. The profile covers nearly 95,000 clones, with more than 75% appearing a single time and approximately 4.4% taken by the ten largest. Germline CDR1 reads SGHDN; CDR2 reads FVKESK. The CDR3 covers 16 residues. The ends lost 5 bases at V and 4 bases at J; junction bases unmatched: 12. This receptor was identified in a woman of 80 years or more with acute or convalescent COVID-19. The chain combines TRBV14 with TRBJ2-5; TRBD1 agrees at 8 bases. The sequencing sample was made of peripheral blood. This CDR3 is CASSTLGQGLGETQYF. The DNA of the CDR3 is TGTGCCAGCAGCACCCTAGGACAGGGATTGGGAGAGACCCAGTACTTC.